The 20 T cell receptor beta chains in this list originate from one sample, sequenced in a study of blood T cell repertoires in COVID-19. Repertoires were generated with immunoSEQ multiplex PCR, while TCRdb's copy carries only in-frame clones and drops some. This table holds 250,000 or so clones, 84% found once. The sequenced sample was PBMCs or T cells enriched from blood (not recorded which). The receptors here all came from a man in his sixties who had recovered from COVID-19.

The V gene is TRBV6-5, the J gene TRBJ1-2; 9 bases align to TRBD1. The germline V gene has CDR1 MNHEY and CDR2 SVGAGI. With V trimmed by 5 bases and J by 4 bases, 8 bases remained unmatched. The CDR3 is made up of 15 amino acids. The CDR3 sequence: CASSTLTGGFYGYTF. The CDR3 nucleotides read TGTGCCAGCAGTACCTTGACAGGGGGGTTCTATGGCTACACCTTC.

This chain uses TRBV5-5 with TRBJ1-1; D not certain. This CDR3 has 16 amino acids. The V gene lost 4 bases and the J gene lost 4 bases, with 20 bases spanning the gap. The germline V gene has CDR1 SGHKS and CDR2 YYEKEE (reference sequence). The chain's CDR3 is CASSILGALAGTEAFF. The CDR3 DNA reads TGTGCCAGCAGCATCTTAGGCGCATTGGCGGGCACTGAAGCTTTCTTT. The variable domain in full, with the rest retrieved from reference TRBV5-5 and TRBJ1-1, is DAGVTQSPTHLIKTRGQQVTLRCSPISGHKSVSWYQQVLGQGPQFIFQYYEKEERGRGNFPDRFSARQFPNYSSELNVNALLLGDSALYLCASSILGALAGTEAFFGQGTRLTVV.

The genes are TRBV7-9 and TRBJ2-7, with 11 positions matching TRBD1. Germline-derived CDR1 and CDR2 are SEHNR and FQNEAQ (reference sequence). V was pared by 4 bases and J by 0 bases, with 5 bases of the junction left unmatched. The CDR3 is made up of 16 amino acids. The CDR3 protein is CASSSWDRGSSYEQYF. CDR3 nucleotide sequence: TGTGCCAGCAGCTCTTGGGACAGGGGGAGCTCCTACGAGCAGTACTTC.

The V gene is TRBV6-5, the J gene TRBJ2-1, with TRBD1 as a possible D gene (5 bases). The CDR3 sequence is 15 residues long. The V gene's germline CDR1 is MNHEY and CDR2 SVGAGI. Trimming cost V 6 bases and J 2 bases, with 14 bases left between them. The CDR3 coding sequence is TGTGCCAGCAGACCATCGACAGCACCCTACAATGAGCAGTTCTTC. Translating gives CASRPSTAPYNEQFF.

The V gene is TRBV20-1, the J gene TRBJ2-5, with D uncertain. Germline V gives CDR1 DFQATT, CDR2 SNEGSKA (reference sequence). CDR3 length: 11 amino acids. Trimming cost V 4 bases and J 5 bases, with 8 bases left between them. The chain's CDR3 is CSANGRETQYF. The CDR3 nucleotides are TGCAGTGCTAATGGCCGCGAGACCCAGTACTTC.

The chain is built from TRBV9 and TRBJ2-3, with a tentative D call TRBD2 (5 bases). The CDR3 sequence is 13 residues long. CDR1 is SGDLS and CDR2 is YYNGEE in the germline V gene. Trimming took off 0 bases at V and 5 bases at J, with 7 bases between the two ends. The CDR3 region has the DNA TGTGCCAGCAGCGTAGTGAGGGAAGATACGCAGTATTTT. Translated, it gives CASSVVREDTQYF. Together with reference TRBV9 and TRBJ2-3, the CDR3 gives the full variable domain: DSGVTQTPKHLITATGQRVTLRCSPRSGDLSVYWYQQSLDQGLQFLIQYYNGEERAKGNILERFSAQQFPDLHSELNLSSLELGDSALYFCASSVVREDTQYFGPGTRLTVL.

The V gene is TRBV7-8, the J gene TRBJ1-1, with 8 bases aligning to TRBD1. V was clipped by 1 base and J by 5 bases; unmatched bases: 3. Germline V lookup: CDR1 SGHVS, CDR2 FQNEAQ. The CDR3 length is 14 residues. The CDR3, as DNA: TGTGCCAGCAGCTTAGATCACAGGGGGACTGAAGCTTTCTTT. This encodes CASSLDHRGTEAFF.

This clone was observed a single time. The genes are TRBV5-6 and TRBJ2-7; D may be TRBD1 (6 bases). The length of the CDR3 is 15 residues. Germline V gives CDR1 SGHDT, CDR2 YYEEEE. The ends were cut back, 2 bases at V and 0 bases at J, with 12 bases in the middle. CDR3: CASSFWGLNSYEQYF. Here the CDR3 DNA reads TGTGCCAGCAGCTTTTGGGGGCTGAACTCCTACGAGCAGTACTTC.

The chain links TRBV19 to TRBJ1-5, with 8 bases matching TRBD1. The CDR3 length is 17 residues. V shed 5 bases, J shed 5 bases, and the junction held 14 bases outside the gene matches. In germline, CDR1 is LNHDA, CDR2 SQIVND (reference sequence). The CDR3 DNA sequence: TGTGCCAGTAGTCGGATCAAGGACAGGGTACTAGATCAGCCCCAGCATTTT. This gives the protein CASSRIKDRVLDQPQHF.

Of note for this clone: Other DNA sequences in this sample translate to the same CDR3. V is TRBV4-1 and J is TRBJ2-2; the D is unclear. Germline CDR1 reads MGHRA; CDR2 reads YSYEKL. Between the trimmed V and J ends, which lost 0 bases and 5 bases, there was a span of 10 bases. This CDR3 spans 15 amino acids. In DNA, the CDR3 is TGCGCCAGCAGCCAAGACGGGTCTAGAACCGGGGAGCTGTTTTTT. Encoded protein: CASSQDGSRTGELFF.

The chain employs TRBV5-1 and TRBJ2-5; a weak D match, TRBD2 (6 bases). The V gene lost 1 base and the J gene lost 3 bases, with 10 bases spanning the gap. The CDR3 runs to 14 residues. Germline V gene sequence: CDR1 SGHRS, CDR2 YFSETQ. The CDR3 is CASSLLAAEETQYF. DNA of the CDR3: TGCGCCAGCAGCTTGTTAGCGGCGGAAGAGACCCAGTACTTC.

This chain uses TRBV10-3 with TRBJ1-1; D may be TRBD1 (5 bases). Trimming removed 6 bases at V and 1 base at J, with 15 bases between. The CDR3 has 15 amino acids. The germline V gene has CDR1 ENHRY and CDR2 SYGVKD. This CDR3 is CAIRRTIQENTEAFF. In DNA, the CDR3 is TGTGCCATCAGGCGAACCATACAGGAGAACACTGAAGCTTTCTTT.

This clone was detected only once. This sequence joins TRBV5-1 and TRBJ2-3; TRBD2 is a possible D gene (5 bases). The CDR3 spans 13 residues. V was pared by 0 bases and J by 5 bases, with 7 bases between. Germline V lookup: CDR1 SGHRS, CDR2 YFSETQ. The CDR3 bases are TGCGCCAGCAGCTTGGCGGGGAAAGATACGCAGTATTTT. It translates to CASSLAGKDTQYF.

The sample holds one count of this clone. For the CDR3, the DNA is TGCGCCAGCAGCCAACTGACAGCAACTAATGAAAAACTGTTTTTT. It is translated as CASSQLTATNEKLFF. The chain is built from TRBV4-3 and TRBJ1-4; possible D gene TRBD1, 5 bases. Between the trimmed V and J ends, which lost 2 bases and 0 bases, there was a span of 7 bases. The CDR3 has 15 amino acids. Germline V lookup: CDR1 LGHNA, CDR2 YSLEER.

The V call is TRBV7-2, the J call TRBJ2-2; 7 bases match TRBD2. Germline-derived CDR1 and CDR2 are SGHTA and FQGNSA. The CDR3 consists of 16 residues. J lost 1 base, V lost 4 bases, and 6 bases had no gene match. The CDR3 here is CASSWTWGGNTGELFF. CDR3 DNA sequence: TGTGCCAGCAGCTGGACTTGGGGGGGGAACACCGGGGAGCTGTTTTTT.

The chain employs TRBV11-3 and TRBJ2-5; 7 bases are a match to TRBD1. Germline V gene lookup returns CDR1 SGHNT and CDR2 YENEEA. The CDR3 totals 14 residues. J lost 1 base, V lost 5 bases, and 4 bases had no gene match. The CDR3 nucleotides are TGTGCCAGCAGCCGGTCAGGGGGCCAAGAGACCCAGTACTTC. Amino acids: CASSRSGGQETQYF.

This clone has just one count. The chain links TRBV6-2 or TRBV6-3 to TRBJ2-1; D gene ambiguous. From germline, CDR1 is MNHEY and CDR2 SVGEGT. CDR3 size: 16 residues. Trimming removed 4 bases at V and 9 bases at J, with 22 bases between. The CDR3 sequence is CASSFGGPVTIAEQFF. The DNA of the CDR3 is TGTGCCAGCAGTTTTGGTGGGCCCGTGACAATTGCTGAGCAGTTCTTC.

CDR3 bases: TGTGCCAGCAGCTCAACAAGACGAGCATACAGGGGGGATGGCTACACCTTC. Translated, it gives CASSSTRRAYRGDGYTF. The genes are TRBV11-2 and TRBJ1-2; 8 bases agree with TRBD1. Trimming at V came to 4 bases and at J to 6 bases, leaving 16 bases not matched to a gene. This CDR3 has 17 residues. Germline V gene sequence: CDR1 SGHAT, CDR2 FQNNGV.

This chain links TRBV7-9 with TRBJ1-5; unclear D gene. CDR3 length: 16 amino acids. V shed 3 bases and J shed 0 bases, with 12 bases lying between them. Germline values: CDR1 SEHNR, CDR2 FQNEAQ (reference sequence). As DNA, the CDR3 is TGTGCCAGCAGCTTGACACTGACGGATAGCAATCAGCCCCAGCATTTT. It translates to CASSLTLTDSNQPQHF.

The CDR3 DNA follows: TGTGCCAGCAGTTTTAGACATAACTATGGCTACACCTTC. This codes for CASSFRHNYGYTF. This chain joins TRBV12-3 or TRBV12-4 and TRBJ1-2; D unresolved. CDR3 size: 13 residues. Trimming cost V 3 bases and J 1 base, with 6 bases left between them.